This TCR beta chain stems from a study of Ad26.COV2.S vaccination and SARS-CoV-2 variants. Stated treatment: some 20 received Ad26.COV2.S at low or high dose, single or two shots; 5 received placebo; per-sample allocation not given. Following the first vaccine or placebo injection, samples were taken on day 63. Adults aged 18-55 years in Boston included the donor. Wuhan-strain SARS-CoV-2 spike was expressed by the Ad26 vector that made up the vaccine. Assay used: immunoSEQ multiplex PCR; TCRdb lists only in-frame clones, some missing. This sample has around 300,000 clones; 75% to 90% occur once, and the top ten carry approximately 4.5%. Germline-derived CDR1 and CDR2 are SNHLY and FYNNEI. V was shortened by 6 bases and J by 0 bases, with 2 bases between the two germline ends. The CDR3 has 11 residues.

The material was peripheral blood, obtained in a trial of Ad26.COV2.S vaccine versus placebo. The sequence derives from a person aged 18-65 years who received the Ad26.COV2.S COVID-19 vaccine or a placebo. The J gene is TRBJ2-5, the V gene TRBV2; D uncertain. The CDR3 DNA is TGTGCCAGCAGGAACCAAGAGACCCAGTACTTC. Protein sequence: CASRNQETQYF.